The rows below give T cell receptor beta chains drawn from one sample of a study of blood T cell repertoires in COVID-19. Method: immunoSEQ multiplex PCR; TCRdb's copy keeps in-frame clones and lacks some. Here the sample spans 150,000 to 200,000 clones, roughly 90% being singletons. The sequencing input was PBMCs or T cells enriched from blood (not recorded which). Receptors originate from a woman between 50 and 59 years old who had recovered from COVID-19. CDR3s include the opening cysteine and the closing phenylalanine or tryptophan. Each record gives: D gene, V gene, clone size, J gene, CDR3 DNA, CDR3 protein. D genes are given only for firm matches. The listing skips clone size in some rows; elsewhere it reads once, few, many or a size class.

>NA|TRBV6-2/TRBV6-3|NA|TRBJ2-3
TGTGCCAGCAGTTATGTGGGCACCGGGGGAGATACGCAGTATTTT
CASSYVGTGGDTQYF
>NA|TRBV29-1|NA|TRBJ1-1
TGCAGCGTCCACGGGGGTGAAGCTTTCTTT
CSVHGGEAFF
>TRBD2|TRBV24-1|NA|TRBJ2-2
TGTGCCACCAGTGTCGAAAAGACTAGCGGCGACACCGGGGAGCTGTTTTTT
CATSVEKTSGDTGELFF
>NA|TRBV19|NA|TRBJ2-2
TGTGCCAGTAGTGGCCAGGGGACCGGGGAGCTGTTTTTT
CASSGQGTGELFF
>NA|TRBV7-2|NA|TRBJ2-3
TGTGCCAGCAGCTTATTCCTACAGGGTACAGATACGCAGTATTTT
CASSLFLQGTDTQYF
>NA|TRBV7-2|NA|TRBJ1-1
TGTGCCAGCAGCTTTTCGGTGAACACTGAAGCTTTCTTT
CASSFSVNTEAFF
>TRBD1|TRBV5-1|once|TRBJ2-3
TGCGGAACCGGGGACAGGGGTACAGATACGCAGTATTTT
CGTGDRGTDTQYF
>NA|TRBV12-3/TRBV12-4|NA|TRBJ2-3
TGTGCCAGCCGGCTGGGCGGGCCCGATACGCAGTATTTT
CASRLGGPDTQYF
>NA|TRBV10-3|NA|TRBJ1-1
TGTGCCATCAGTGACCGCAACACTAACCAGAACACTGAAGCTTTCTTT
CAISDRNTNQNTEAFF
>TRBD1|TRBV7-3|NA|TRBJ1-2
TGTGCCAGCAGCTTAGACAGGGTGTTGGGCTACACCTTC
CASSLDRVLGYTF
>TRBD1|TRBV11-2|once|TRBJ1-2
TGTGCCAGCAGCTTCGGGACAGTCGTTCATGGCTACACCTTC
CASSFGTVVHGYTF
>NA|TRBV24-1|NA|TRBJ1-1
TGTGCCACCAGAAGGACCGGGAGGGTGAACACTGAAGCTTTCTTT
CATRRTGRVNTEAFF
>TRBD2|TRBV10-3|NA|TRBJ2-1
TGTGCCATCAGCCCGGGACTAGCTGGCTACAATGAGCAGTTCTTC
CAISPGLAGYNEQFF
>NA|TRBV29-1|NA|TRBJ1-2
TGCAGCGTTGAATCTGCAGTCTATGGCTACACCTTC
CSVESAVYGYTF
>NA|TRBV6-1|NA|TRBJ2-2
TGTGCCAGCAGTGAATTTGGTGGAGGCCTCAACACCGGGGAGCTGTTTTTT
CASSEFGGGLNTGELFF
>NA|TRBV19|NA|TRBJ2-5
TGTGCCAGTAGTATGGACGGGGGGCCCCGGGAGACCCAGTACTTC
CASSMDGGPRETQYF
>NA|TRBV4-3|NA|TRBJ2-3
TGCGCCAGCAGCCAAGATTCGTCGCTAGCACTCATTCCTAGCACAGATACGCAGTATTTT
CASSQDSSLALIPSTDTQYF
>TRBD1|TRBV24-1|NA|TRBJ2-5
TGTGCCACCAGTGAAGTAGGGACAGGGGGTCAAGAGACCCAGTACTTC
CATSEVGTGGQETQYF
>NA|TRBV11-3|once|TRBJ1-1
TGTGCCAGCAGCTTATGGGGCGGCGCTGAAGCTTTCTTT
CASSLWGGAEAFF
>TRBD1|TRBV6-5|NA|TRBJ2-3
TGTGCCAGCAGTTGGGGACAGGGGGCCGCAGATACGCAGTATTTT
CASSWGQGAADTQYF
>NA|TRBV25-1|once|TRBJ1-6
TGTGCCAGCGGGCCGGGACACACTAATTCACCCCTCCACTTT
CASGPGHTNSPLHF
>TRBD1|TRBV11-2|NA|TRBJ2-7
TGTGCCAGCAGCTCTGCCGAGACAGGGCGGTACGAGCAGTACTTC
CASSSAETGRYEQYF
>NA|TRBV11-2|NA|TRBJ1-4
TGTGCCAGCAGCACCCACAGGGCAACTAATGAAAAACTGTTTTTT
CASSTHRATNEKLFF
>TRBD2|TRBV29-1|NA|TRBJ2-7
TGCAGCGTTGAAGATCGCGGGGGGGCCCAAGGCACCTACGAGCAGTACTTC
CSVEDRGGAQGTYEQYF
>TRBD1|TRBV13|NA|TRBJ1-2
TGTGCCAGCAGCGTGGGACAGGGGGGGAGTAACTATGGCTACACCTTC
CASSVGQGGSNYGYTF
>NA|TRBV5-4|once|TRBJ1-4
TGTGCCAGCAGCAAGGGACAAAAGGGTGAAAAACTGTTTTTT
CASSKGQKGEKLFF
>TRBD2|TRBV3-1/TRBV3-2|once|TRBJ2-5
TGTGCCAGCAGCCCTGACGGGGGGGTTAGGGAGACCCAGTACTTC
CASSPDGGVRETQYF
>TRBD2|TRBV5-1|NA|TRBJ2-5
TGCGCCAGCAGCGACAGCGGGGGCCTAGAAGAGACCCAGTACTTC
CASSDSGGLEETQYF
>NA|TRBV7-6|NA|TRBJ2-6
TGTGCCAGCAGCCCAACAGGGCCCGGGGCCAACGTCCTGACTTTC
CASSPTGPGANVLTF
>NA|TRBV19|few|TRBJ1-5
TGTGCCAGTAGTACTGGCCCGAATCAGCCCCAGCATTTT
CASSTGPNQPQHF
>NA|TRBV19|NA|TRBJ1-1
TGTGCCAGTAGTCCTACGGGTGGGGAAGCTTTCTTT
CASSPTGGEAFF
>TRBD1|TRBV3-1/TRBV3-2|NA|TRBJ1-1
TGTGCCAGCAGCCGGCAGGGGGGGAACACTGAAGCTTTCTTT
CASSRQGGNTEAFF
>TRBD1|TRBV28|NA|TRBJ1-2
TGTGCCAGCAGAAACAGGGGGCATAGCTATGGCTACACCTTC
CASRNRGHSYGYTF
>NA|TRBV27|NA|TRBJ2-1
TGTGCCAGCAGTTTTTCTTGGCAGGCGAACAATGAGCAGTTCTTC
CASSFSWQANNEQFF
>NA|TRBV6-2/TRBV6-3|NA|TRBJ1-1
TGTGCCAGCAGTTACACACAACAGGGGAACACTGAAGCTTTCTTT
CASSYTQQGNTEAFF
>NA|TRBV6-5|NA|TRBJ1-4
TGTGCCAGCAGAACAGGGTATAATGAAAAACTGTTTTTT
CASRTGYNEKLFF
>NA|TRBV4-2|NA|TRBJ2-7
TGTGCCAGCAGCCAAGAGACAGCCTCCTACGAGCAGTACTTC
CASSQETASYEQYF
>NA|TRBV25-1|NA|TRBJ1-2
TGTGCCAGCAGTGACGGAGGGGCCGGCTACACCTTC
CASSDGGAGYTF
>NA|TRBV4-1|NA|TRBJ2-3
TGCGCCAGCAGCCAAGTCTACAGGGAGGGGCCAGATACGCAGTATTTT
CASSQVYREGPDTQYF
>TRBD1|TRBV30|NA|TRBJ1-3
TGTGCCTGGAGTGGACAGGGGGCGATAAGAGGGGGAAACACCATATATTTT
CAWSGQGAIRGGNTIYF
>TRBD1|TRBV10-3|NA|TRBJ2-1
TGTGCCATCAACCCGGGACAGGGTCAAGATGAGCAGTTCTTC
CAINPGQGQDEQFF
>NA|TRBV5-1|NA|TRBJ2-7
TGCGCCAGCAGCTTGAGAGGGAACTACTACGAGCAGTACTTC
CASSLRGNYYEQYF
>TRBD1|TRBV29-1|once|TRBJ1-1
TGCAGCGTACCCGACAGGGGGGGCACTGAAGCTTTCTTT
CSVPDRGGTEAFF
>NA|TRBV27|NA|TRBJ1-1
TGTGCCAGCAGGTCCGGGACTATGAACACTGAAGCTTTCTTT
CASRSGTMNTEAFF
>TRBD1|TRBV13|NA|TRBJ2-6
TGTGCCAGCAGCCCAAGAGGGGGCGCAGTCCCTGGGGCCAACGTCCTGACTTTC
CASSPRGGAVPGANVLTF
>NA|TRBV7-9|NA|TRBJ1-4
TGTGCCAGCAGCTTAACGTCACAGCTTAATGAAAAACTGTTTTTT
CASSLTSQLNEKLFF
>NA|TRBV5-1|NA|TRBJ1-3
TGCGCCAGCAGCTTGGTCCCACTCTCTGGAAACACCATATATTTT
CASSLVPLSGNTIYF
>NA|TRBV11-3|NA|TRBJ1-1
TGTGCCACCAAGGACAGGAACACTGAAGCTTTCTTT
CATKDRNTEAFF
>NA|TRBV6-5|NA|TRBJ2-2
TGTGCCAGCAGTTACTCCAGGGCCACCGGGGAGCTGTTTTTT
CASSYSRATGELFF
>NA|TRBV27|NA|TRBJ1-2
TGTGCCAGCAGTGGGGGGGGGCGCCGAGACTATGGCTACACCTTC
CASSGGGRRDYGYTF
>NA|TRBV10-3|once|TRBJ2-3
TGTGCCATCAGTGATGGCGGGGACACAGATACGCAGTATTTT
CAISDGGDTDTQYF
>NA|TRBV29-1|NA|TRBJ1-1
TGCAGCGTTGGACAACTCCTGAACACTGAAGCTTTCTTT
CSVGQLLNTEAFF
>TRBD1|TRBV9|NA|TRBJ2-3
TGTGCCACCTCTAAGACAGGGAGCCGCACAGATACGCAGTATTTT
CATSKTGSRTDTQYF
>NA|TRBV15|NA|TRBJ2-3
TGTGCCACCAGCGCGGGACTCTTAAGCACAGATACGCAGTATTTT
CATSAGLLSTDTQYF
>TRBD1|TRBV19|NA|TRBJ1-5
TGTGCCAGTAGTTTGACAGGGGATCAGCCCCAGCATTTT
CASSLTGDQPQHF
>NA|TRBV6-5|NA|TRBJ1-2
TGTGCCAGCAGTATGCTAAGGGAGGGTGGCTACACCTTC
CASSMLREGGYTF
>TRBD2|TRBV5-1|NA|TRBJ2-3
TGCGCCAGCAGCCCGCGGGGGAGTAGCACAGATACGCAGTATTTT
CASSPRGSSTDTQYF
>TRBD1|TRBV29-1|NA|TRBJ1-3
TGCAGCGTTGGGGACAGAAGCTCTGGAAACACCATATATTTT
CSVGDRSSGNTIYF
>NA|TRBV11-2|NA|TRBJ1-2
TGTGCCAGTTCGTCTAACTATGGCTACACCTTC
CASSSNYGYTF
>TRBD1|TRBV30|NA|TRBJ2-7
TGTGCCTGGAGTCCTTCCTGGTCGGCAGGGGGCAGCCACGAGCAGTACTTC
CAWSPSWSAGGSHEQYF